This T cell receptor beta chain was observed in a study of CD8+ T cells in alopecia areata. About the study: Treated patients were given 5 to 10 mg oral tofacitinib twice daily. After 6 to 18 months of tofacitinib, follow-up continued 6 months off drug.

Once RNA had been extracted, it was reverse transcribed into cDNA to act as the sequencing template. The method was immunoSEQ multiplex PCR; TCRdb's version includes in-frame clones alone and lacks a portion of them. The sample contains 170,000 or so clones, roughly 60% of which appear only once. Germline CDR1 SGHRS, CDR2 YFSETQ. Trimming removed 0 bases at V and 5 bases at J, with 12 bases between. The CDR3 spans 15 residues. This clone was detected once. The sample consisted of CD4+ T cells sorted from blood, taken at week 0. The clonotype originates from a human donor with alopecia areata. The V and J genes are TRBV5-1 and TRBJ2-1, with a weak D call TRBD1 (6 bases). The CDR3 here is CASSLADGGNNEQFF. The CDR3 nucleotides read TGCGCCAGCAGCTTGGCCGATGGGGGCAACAATGAGCAGTTCTTC.